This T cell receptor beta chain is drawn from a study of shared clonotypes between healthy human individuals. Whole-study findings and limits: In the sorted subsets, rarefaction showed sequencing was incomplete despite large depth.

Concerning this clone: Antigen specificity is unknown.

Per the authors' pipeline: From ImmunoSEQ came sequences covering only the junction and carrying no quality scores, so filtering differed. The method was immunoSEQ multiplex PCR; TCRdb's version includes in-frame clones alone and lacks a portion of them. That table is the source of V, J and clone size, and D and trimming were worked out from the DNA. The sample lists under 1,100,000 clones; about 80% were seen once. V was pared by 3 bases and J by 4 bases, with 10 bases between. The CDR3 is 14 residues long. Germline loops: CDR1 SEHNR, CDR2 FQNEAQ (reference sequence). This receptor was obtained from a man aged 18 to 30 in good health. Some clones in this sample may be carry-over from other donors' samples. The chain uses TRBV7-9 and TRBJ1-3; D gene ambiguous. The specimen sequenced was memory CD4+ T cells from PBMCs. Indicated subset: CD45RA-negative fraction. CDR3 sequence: CASSLQVPGNTIYF. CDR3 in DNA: TGTGCCAGCAGCTTGCAGGTCCCCGGAAACACCATATATTTT.